This T cell receptor (beta chain) originates from a study of CXCR3-negative and CXCR3-positive naive CD8 T cells. UMI-labeled 5' RACE TRB cDNA libraries were prepared from the cells. TCRdb reprocessed the 5' RACE reads and stores each CDR3 protein as one record, lacking DNA. The sample totals tens of thousands of distinct CDR3 sequences. Germline V gene lookup returns CDR1 MDHEN and CDR2 SYDVKM. The CDR3 covers 14 residues. This receptor was obtained from a human donor in good health. Some clones in this sample may be carry-over from other donors' samples. The sequenced sample consisted of naive CXCR3- CD8+ T cells from blood. Subset specified: CD45RO-CCR7+CD27+CD95- naive CD8+ T cells lacking CXCR3 (TNR3-). The chain has TRBV28 and TRBJ2-2; the D call of TRBD1 rests on TCRdb alone, since no DNA is present to check it. The CDR3 spells CASSETGGTGELFF. The variable domain in full, completed from reference TRBV28 and TRBJ2-2, reads DVKVTQSSRYLVKRTGEKVFLECVQDMDHENMFWYRQDPGLGLRLIYFSYDVKMKEKGDIPEGYSVSREKKERFSLILESASTNQTSMYLCASSETGGTGELFFGEGSRLTVL.